This TCR beta chain was identified in a study of tumor and adjacent non-tumor tissue in lung cancer. This sample's RNA came from whole unsorted tissue. The normal lung tissue was taken more than 3 cm from the tumor edge. CDR1 and CDR2 (germline): SGHRS, YFSETQ. The CDR3 sequence is 13 residues long. Concerning this clonotype: This could be a read error, since a much larger clone is one nucleotide away.

Three rounds of nested PCR, following a modified ARM-PCR protocol, produced the TCRbeta library. MiXCR, applied by TCRdb to the multiplex PCR reads, yields one record per CDR3 protein. The table includes fewer than 75,000 distinct CDR3 sequences, 75% to 85% detected once. The sequence came from a man in his sixties with non-small cell lung cancer. Sequencing was done on a sample of distant non-tumor lung tissue. J is TRBJ2-3 and V is TRBV5-1; D call uncertain. CDR3 protein: CASILDGTDTQYF. In DNA, the CDR3 is TGCGCCAGCATCTTGGACGGGACAGATACGCAGTATTTT.